The subject of this entry is one T cell receptor (beta chain). Antigen unknown. V lost 4 bases and J lost 3, with 20 bases in between. There are 16 residues in the CDR3. Germline values: CDR1 SGHRS, CDR2 YFSETQ. The record originates from a study of long-term antiretroviral therapy in people with HIV. The study, taken as a whole, reports: After ART, diversity increased yet remained lower than transplant donor controls.

Investigators performed immunoSEQ version v3.0 at survey level. Libraries were prepared by immunoSEQ multiplex PCR; TCRdb keeps only in-frame clonotypes and omits some of them. Among roughly 20,000 clones listed, around nine tenths were seen once. No donor had fewer than one pre-ART PBMC sample or fewer than two post-ART PBMC samples. The V and J genes are TRBV5-1 and TRBJ2-7, with D perhaps given as TRBD1 or TRBD2 (5 bases each). The specimen comprised unsorted PBMCs, sampled 0.5 years after starting antiretroviral therapy. The source of this sequence is a man aged 35 to 55 with HIV. The CDR3 loop reads CASSNPGQRVVYEQYF. As DNA, the CDR3 is TGCGCCAGCAGCAATCCGGGGCAACGGGTAGTCTACGAGCAGTACTTC.